The following is a T cell receptor (beta chain) sequence with its context. Its cognate antigen is unknown. Extracted from the samples, RNA was reverse transcribed into cDNA to serve as the sequencing template. Sequencing used immunoSEQ multiplex PCR; TCRdb keeps in-frame clones, though not all of them. The sample yields some 95,000 clones, around 47% seen once. These data belong to a study of CD8+ T cells in alopecia areata. Study-level points and caveats: Possibly as an HLA-related effect, TCR sharing across patients appeared less clear than in mice. Especially in alopecia totalis/universalis, lesional scalp showed greater clonality than normal scalp did. In scalp and blood during tofacitinib, many expanded lesional clones persisted. Tofacitinib delivered significant drops in scalp clonality and in expanded CD8+ clones among the top 100.

Treatment meaning: oral pan-JAK inhibitor, 5-10 mg twice daily. The CDR3 loop spans 11 amino acids. V was shortened by 2 bases and J by 6 bases, with 7 bases between the two germline ends. The germline V gene has CDR1 DFQATT and CDR2 SNEGSKA (reference sequence). Here the sequenced sample was CD8+ T cells sorted from blood, taken at week 24, from a patient treated with tofacitinib. The V and J genes are TRBV20-1 and TRBJ1-1; D might be TRBD1 (5 bases). The sequence derives from a human donor with alopecia areata. Here the CDR3 DNA reads TGCAGTGCTAGAATGGGACCTGAAGCTTTCTTT. This translates into CSARMGPEAFF.